The 18 T cell receptor beta chains presented below share a single source sample, sequenced in a study of T cell responses to AZD1222 COVID-19 vaccine. TCRdb keeps only in-frame clones here, not all; method: immunoSEQ multiplex PCR. The sample consists of some 67,000 clones, roughly 85% of them appearing once. The sample was peripheral blood, taken 28 days after the second AZD1222 dose. These receptors all stem from an adult who received the AZD1222 COVID-19 vaccine.

This chain joins TRBV2 and TRBJ2-4; 10 positions agree with TRBD1. Germline values: CDR1 SNHLY, CDR2 FYNNEI. After removal of 6 bases from V and 8 bases from J, the junction contained 7 bases not matched to a gene. The CDR3 is 14 residues long. The CDR3 coding sequence is TGTGCCAGCAGCCTTGACAGGGGGCAGGACATTCAGTACTTC. The encoded protein is CASSLDRGQDIQYF.

This chain connects TRBV19 to TRBJ1-1, with 10 bases fitting TRBD1. Trimming removed 2 bases from V and 0 bases from J; junction bases left unmatched: 6. Germline V CDR1 and CDR2: LNHDA, SQIVND (reference sequence). The CDR3 length is 17 residues. CDR3 in amino acids: CASSITEGQGMNTEAFF. The CDR3 coding sequence is TGTGCCAGTAGTATAACCGAGGGACAGGGGATGAACACTGAAGCTTTCTTT.

On this clone: The same CDR3 is also encoded by other DNA sequences in this sample. This rearrangement joins TRBV18 to TRBJ1-5; no reliable D call. The germline CDR1 and CDR2 sequences are KGHSH and LQKENI. The CDR3 spans 13 residues. Trimming removed 2 bases at V and 3 bases at J, with 5 bases between. DNA for the CDR3: TGTGCCAGCTCACCAGAGTACAATCAGCCCCAGCATTTT. It encodes CASSPEYNQPQHF.

In this sample, this clone turned up a few times. J is TRBJ2-5 and V is TRBV18, with D perhaps TRBD1 (6 bases). CDR3 length equals 18 residues. The germline CDR1 and CDR2 sequences are KGHSH and LQKENI. Trimming took off 3 bases at V and 2 bases at J, with 22 bases between the two ends. Here the CDR3 DNA reads TGTGCCAGCTCACCGAGAACGATAGACAGGCGAGGGCAAGAGACCCAGTACTTC. Its protein product is CASSPRTIDRRGQETQYF.

The CDR3 reads CATLPWRDRETECYEQYF. The CDR3 coding sequence is TGCGCCACTCTCCCTTGGCGAGACAGGGAAACCGAGTGCTACGAGCAGTACTTC. The chain links TRBV10-1 to TRBJ2-7; 7 bases are a match to TRBD1. Germline V lookup: CDR1 WNHNN, CDR2 SYGVQD (reference sequence). V dropped 10 bases and J dropped 3; count of bases not matched to a gene: 24. The CDR3 runs to 18 residues.

This clone turned up a few times. The chain has TRBV11-2 and TRBJ1-5; 9 nucleotides agree with TRBD1. V lost 1 base to trimming and J lost 2 bases; unmatched junction nucleotides: 9. CDR3 length equals 18 residues. Germline CDR1 reads SGHAT; CDR2 reads FQNNGV. CDR3 region: CASSLVFGTGSGNQPQHF. In nucleotides, the CDR3 is TGTGCCAGCAGCTTAGTTTTCGGGACAGGGTCAGGCAATCAGCCCCAGCATTTT.

This clone was counted only a few times. This chain joins TRBV15 and TRBJ2-7, with 11 bases lining up with TRBD2. Germline assignment: CDR1 LNHNV and CDR2 YYDKDF (reference sequence). The trim removed 0 bases at V and 4 bases at J, leaving 5 bases unmatched. The CDR3 covers 16 residues. The CDR3: CATSRDRTSGLYEQYF. CDR3 in DNA: TGTGCCACCAGCAGAGACCGGACTAGCGGGTTATACGAGCAGTACTTC.

The chain combines TRBV4-1 with TRBJ1-1; 9 bases fit TRBD1. Germline CDR1 is MGHRA and CDR2 is YSYEKL. The CDR3 has 11 amino acids. Trimming took 5 bases from V and 12 from J; bases not matched to a gene: 4. The CDR3 loop reads CASSRDRVSFF. The CDR3 DNA sequence: TGCGCCAGCAGCAGGGACAGGGTCTCTTTCTTT.

This clone was seen a handful of times. V usage is TRBV11-2 and J usage is TRBJ1-2; 8 bases match TRBD1. CDR1 is SGHAT, CDR2 FQNNGV, per germline. Trimming at V came to 5 bases and at J to 7 bases, leaving 9 bases not matched to a gene. The CDR3 runs 14 residues. CDR3 in amino acids: CASSISQGALGYTF. The CDR3 coding sequence is TGTGCCAGCAGCATTAGTCAGGGGGCGCTTGGCTACACCTTC.

J is TRBJ1-5 and V is TRBV24-1; D not resolved. The CDR3 sequence is 14 residues long. Deletions cut 2 bases from V and 4 bases from J, with 8 bases between. Germline lookup yields CDR1 KGHDR and CDR2 SFDVKD. In nucleotides, the CDR3 is TGTGCCACCAGTGATTGGCAAAGAAATCAGCCCCAGCATTTT. This codes for CATSDWQRNQPQHF.

This clone was seen a few times. The rearrangement uses TRBV7-2 and TRBJ1-6; the D is unclear. The CDR3 length is 13 residues. Trimming took 1 base from V and 9 from J, leaving 7 bases between them. CDR1 and CDR2 from the germline V gene are SGHTA and FQGNSA. CDR3 region: CASSLDRFSPLHF. The CDR3 coding sequence is TGTGCCAGCAGCTTAGACCGATTTTCACCCCTCCACTTT.

V and J are TRBV2 and TRBJ1-5; 7 positions match TRBD1. Germline V gene lookup returns CDR1 SNHLY and CDR2 FYNNEI. V lost 6 bases to trimming and J lost 5 bases; unmatched junction nucleotides: 7. CDR3 size: 14 residues. Here the CDR3 reads CASRGDRDHQPQHF. CDR3 nucleotide sequence: TGTGCCAGCAGAGGAGACAGGGACCATCAGCCCCAGCATTTT.

The chain recombines TRBV4-1 with TRBJ1-2, with D tentatively TRBD1 (5 bases). Germline CDR1 reads MGHRA; CDR2 reads YSYEKL. This CDR3 comprises 15 residues. V was shortened by 1 base and J by 7 bases, with 16 bases between the two germline ends. DNA for the CDR3: TGCGCCAGCAGCCAAGCGGGATCAGGGAACACTGGCTACACCTTC. Its protein product is CASSQAGSGNTGYTF.

V gene TRBV20-1 combines with J gene TRBJ2-5; unclear D gene. V lost 3 bases and J 1 base, leaving 12 bases between the germline ends. CDR1 and CDR2 (germline): DFQATT, SNEGSKA (reference sequence). The CDR3 runs 14 residues. The CDR3 DNA reads TGCAGTGCTAGTACTACTCGATCCCAAGAGACCCAGTACTTC. The encoded protein is CSASTTRSQETQYF.

The rearrangement links TRBV20-1 to TRBJ2-2; unclear D gene. Germline V gene data show CDR1 as DFQATT and CDR2 as SNEGSKA (reference sequence). CDR3 length equals 11 residues. V was pared by 5 bases and J by 8 bases, with 9 bases between. Written as DNA, the CDR3 is TGCAGTGCTGAGAGATTGGGGGAGCTGTTTTTT. This sequence encodes CSAERLGELFF.

This clone was seen once. The chain uses TRBV3-1 (or the pseudogene TRBV3-2) and TRBJ2-1, with a weak D call TRBD1 (6 bases). V lost 3 bases to trimming and J lost 8 bases, with 14 bases between them. In germline, CDR1 is LGHDT, CDR2 YNNKEL (reference sequence). The CDR3 extends over 14 amino acids. Here the CDR3 reads CASSHHLNRDEQFF. The CDR3 DNA is TGTGCCAGCAGCCACCATTTGAACAGGGATGAGCAGTTCTTC.

V usage is TRBV5-1 and J usage is TRBJ2-7; maybe TRBD2 (5 bases). The CDR3 is 12 amino acids. V lost 0 bases to trimming and J lost 5 bases, with 6 bases between them. CDR1 is SGHRS and CDR2 is YFSETQ in the germline V gene. The CDR3 region has the DNA TGCGCCAGCAGCTTGGCCGGGGACGAGCAGTACTTC. Its translation is CASSLAGDEQYF.

This clone has only one observation. This rearrangement joins TRBV30 to TRBJ1-1, with D possibly being TRBD1 (6 bases). The CDR3 runs 13 residues. Germline CDR1 is GTSNPN and CDR2 is SVGIG (reference sequence). Trimming took off 1 base at V and 3 bases at J, with 9 bases between the two ends. CDR3 region: CAWSETGYTEAFF. CDR3 nucleotides: TGTGCCTGGAGTGAAACAGGGTACACTGAAGCTTTCTTT.